Below, 15 T cell receptor beta chains from the same sample are listed, as sequenced in a study of OX40 agonist ivuxolimab in advanced cancers. Sequenced by immunoSEQ multiplex PCR; TCRdb stores in-frame clones only, minus some. This sample carries approximately 130,000 clones, about 93% of them seen once, and the ten largest clones take more than 0.8%. The sequencing here drew on CD4+ or CD8+ T cells sorted from blood, taken in a trial of the OX40 agonist ivuxolimab. The receptor set was obtained from an adult with an advanced solid tumor such as melanoma, head and neck, liver or kidney cancer.

The gene calls are TRBV6-6 and TRBJ2-1; D ambiguous. This CDR3 contains 11 residues. CDR1 is MNHNY, CDR2 SVGAGI, per germline (reference sequence). The V end was cut by 5 bases, the J end by 8 bases, with 7 bases between. The CDR3 nucleotides are TGTGCCAGCAGTCGGTGGGATGAGCAGTTCTTC. Translating gives CASSRWDEQFF.

The CDR3 region has the DNA TGCGCCAGCAGCCAGGACAGTTTATATAACTATGGCTACACCTTC. It codes for CASSQDSLYNYGYTF. The V and J genes are TRBV5-1 and TRBJ1-2; possible D gene TRBD1, 6 bases. Trimming pared 4 bases from V and 1 base from J, leaving 14 bases between. CDR1 SGHRS and CDR2 YFSETQ come from the germline V gene. CDR3 length: 15 residues. The full variable domain, rest sourced from reference TRBV5-1 and TRBJ1-2, is KAGVTQTPRYLIKTRGQQVTLSCSPISGHRSVSWYQQTPGQGLQFLFEYFSETQRNKGNFPGRFSGRQFSNSRSEMNVSTLELGDSALYLCASSQDSLYNYGYTFGSGTRLTVV.

There are a few counts of this clone. The J gene is TRBJ1-4, the V gene TRBV30; D remains ambiguous. Trimming left V 3 bases short and J 7 bases short, with 6 bases between. Germline V gene sequence: CDR1 GTSNPN, CDR2 SVGIG (reference sequence). CDR3 length equals 11 residues. The CDR3 sequence is CAWRRGEKLFF. CDR3 nucleotide sequence: TGTGCCTGGAGACGAGGTGAAAAACTGTTTTTT.

This chain links TRBV6-6 with TRBJ1-4; D unresolved. The CDR3 covers 14 residues. V was clipped by 0 bases and J by 8 bases, with 10 bases between them. CDR1 MNHNY and CDR2 SVGAGI come from the germline V gene (reference sequence). The CDR3 DNA reads as TGTGCCAGCAGTTACTCGACACTTAGGGAAAAACTGTTTTTT. Translation gives CASSYSTLREKLFF.

Comment on this clone: Different DNA sequences within this sample yield the same CDR3. CDR3 region: CASSIGPSTDTQYF. CDR3 bases: TGTGCCAGTAGTATAGGTCCGAGCACAGATACGCAGTATTTT. This chain links TRBV19 with TRBJ2-3, with D unclear. V shed 1 base and J shed 0 bases, with 5 bases lying between them. Looked up from germline, CDR1 is LNHDA and CDR2 is SQIVND (reference sequence). CDR3 length equals 14 residues. The entire variable domain, with the rest obtained from reference TRBV19 and TRBJ2-3, is as follows: DGGITQSPKYLFRKEGQNVTLSCEQNLNHDAMYWYRQDPGQGLRLIYYSQIVNDFQKGDIAEGYSVSREKKESFPLTVTSAQKNPTAFYLCASSIGPSTDTQYFGPGTRLTVL.

The CDR3 DNA is TGTGCCAGCAGTGGGCCCAGGGGGACCGGGGAGCTGTTTTTT. It encodes CASSGPRGTGELFF. The rearrangement links TRBV2 to TRBJ2-2; 7 bases are a match to TRBD1. V shed 4 bases, J shed 5 bases, and the junction held 4 bases outside the gene matches. The V gene's germline CDR1 is SNHLY and CDR2 FYNNEI. CDR3 length equals 14 residues.

The genes are TRBV9 and TRBJ2-2, with D possibly TRBD2 on 5 matching bases. V dropped 0 bases and J dropped 0 bases, with 12 bases sitting between them. This CDR3 has 17 residues. Germline V lookup: CDR1 SGDLS, CDR2 YYNGEE. The CDR3 spells CASSVGEGSANTGELFF. CDR3 bases: TGTGCCAGCAGCGTAGGCGAGGGAAGCGCGAACACCGGGGAGCTGTTTTTT.

J is TRBJ1-1 and V is TRBV5-6; 12 bases map to TRBD1. V shed 0 bases and J 5 bases; nucleotides not matched to a gene: 2. Germline CDR1 and CDR2: SGHDT and YYEEEE. The CDR3 has 15 amino acids. For the CDR3, the DNA is TGTGCCAGCAGCTTGGGGGACAGGGGGCATACTGAAGCTTTCTTT. Its protein product is CASSLGDRGHTEAFF.

J is TRBJ2-7 and V is TRBV10-3, with 7 nucleotides matching TRBD2. The CDR3 length is 15 residues. CDR1 and CDR2 (germline): ENHRY, SYGVKD. The V segment lost 4 bases and the J segment 7 bases; nucleotides outside the gene matches: 13. CDR3: CAISGGASGALEQYF. DNA for the CDR3: TGTGCCATCAGTGGTGGGGCTAGCGGTGCTTTGGAGCAGTACTTC.

V is TRBV6-4 and J is TRBJ2-1; the match to TRBD2 covers 7 bases. With V trimmed by 4 bases and J by 8 bases, 8 bases remained unmatched. Germline values: CDR1 MRHNA, CDR2 SNTAGT. The CDR3 is 14 residues long. CDR3 in amino acids: CASSVVGGVDEQFF. DNA of the CDR3: TGTGCCAGCAGTGTTGTGGGAGGGGTAGATGAGCAGTTCTTC.

The rearrangement links TRBV7-3 to TRBJ1-3; D is unresolved. Trimming pared 3 bases from V and 0 bases from J, leaving 6 bases between. Germline CDR1 is SGHTA and CDR2 is FQGTGA. The CDR3 runs to 14 residues. The CDR3 DNA sequence: TGTGCCAGCAGCTTGGGGAACTCTGGAAACACCATATATTTT. Translating it yields CASSLGNSGNTIYF.

The J gene is TRBJ2-7, the V gene TRBV7-9; 7 positions match TRBD1. The V gene end was trimmed by 6 bases and the J gene end by 6 bases; junction bases not matched to a gene: 8. Germline CDR1 is SEHNR and CDR2 is FQNEAQ (reference sequence). The CDR3 runs to 13 residues. CDR3 in amino acids: CASRVGQSGEQYF. In DNA, the CDR3 is TGTGCCAGCAGAGTGGGACAGAGCGGCGAGCAGTACTTC. The full variable domain, its missing parts supplied by reference TRBV7-9 and TRBJ2-7, is DTGVSQNPRHKITKRGQNVTFRCDPISEHNRLYWYRQTLGQGPEFLTYFQNEAQLEKSRLLSDRFSAERPKGSFSTLEIQRTEQGDSAMYLCASRVGQSGEQYFGPGTRLTVT.

The CDR3 reads CASSRGTPNTGELFF. DNA for the CDR3: TGTGCCAGCAGCCGCGGGACTCCGAACACCGGGGAGCTGTTTTTT. J is TRBJ2-2 and V is TRBV7-3, with a weak D call TRBD2 (6 bases). CDR1 is SGHTA, CDR2 FQGTGA, per germline. The CDR3 consists of 15 residues. V was pared by 5 bases and J by 0 bases, with 10 bases between. The whole variable domain, filled in from reference TRBV7-3 and TRBJ2-2, reads GAGVSQTPSNKVTEKGKYVELRCDPISGHTALYWYRQSLGQGPEFLIYFQGTGAADDSGLPNDRFFAVRPEGSVSTLKIQRTERGDSAVYLCASSRGTPNTGELFFGEGSRLTVL.

V is TRBV5-1 and J is TRBJ1-2; D unclear. Germline V lookup: CDR1 SGHRS, CDR2 YFSETQ. V dropped 6 bases and J dropped 2 bases, with 14 bases sitting between them. The CDR3 is 14 residues long. The CDR3 coding sequence is TGCGCCAGCACCTATGACAAAGCCAACTATGGCTACACCTTC. Translation gives CASTYDKANYGYTF.

The chain is built from TRBV19 and TRBJ1-2; D gene unclear. V was cut by 4 bases and J by 1 base, with 10 bases left in between. The CDR3 is 14 amino acids. Germline V gene data show CDR1 as LNHDA and CDR2 as SQIVND (reference sequence). CDR3 nucleotide sequence: TGTGCCAGTAGTACCAAAATTGTTAACTATGGCTACACCTTC. Translated: CASSTKIVNYGYTF.